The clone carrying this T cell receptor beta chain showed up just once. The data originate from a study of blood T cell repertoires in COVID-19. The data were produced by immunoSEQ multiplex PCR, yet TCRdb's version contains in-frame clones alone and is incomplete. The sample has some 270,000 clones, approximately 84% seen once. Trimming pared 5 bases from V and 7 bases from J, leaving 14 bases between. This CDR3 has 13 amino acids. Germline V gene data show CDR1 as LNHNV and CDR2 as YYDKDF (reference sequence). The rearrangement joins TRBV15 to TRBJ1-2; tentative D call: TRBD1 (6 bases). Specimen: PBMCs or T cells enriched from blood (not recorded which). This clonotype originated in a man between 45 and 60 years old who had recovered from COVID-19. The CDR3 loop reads CATSVRQVVGYTF. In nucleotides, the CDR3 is TGTGCCACCAGCGTTCGACAGGTCGTTGGCTACACCTTC.